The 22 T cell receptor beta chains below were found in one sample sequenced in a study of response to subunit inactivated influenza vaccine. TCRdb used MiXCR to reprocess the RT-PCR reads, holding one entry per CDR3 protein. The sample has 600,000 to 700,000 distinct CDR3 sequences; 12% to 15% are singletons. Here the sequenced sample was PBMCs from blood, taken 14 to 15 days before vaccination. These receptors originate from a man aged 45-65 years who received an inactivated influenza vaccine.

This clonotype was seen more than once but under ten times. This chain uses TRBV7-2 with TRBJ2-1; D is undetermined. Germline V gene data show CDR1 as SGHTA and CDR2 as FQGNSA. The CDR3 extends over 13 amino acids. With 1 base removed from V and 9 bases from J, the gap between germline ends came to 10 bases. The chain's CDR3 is CASSLDAPAEQFF. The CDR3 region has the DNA TGTGCCAGCAGCTTAGATGCCCCGGCTGAGCAGTTCTTC.

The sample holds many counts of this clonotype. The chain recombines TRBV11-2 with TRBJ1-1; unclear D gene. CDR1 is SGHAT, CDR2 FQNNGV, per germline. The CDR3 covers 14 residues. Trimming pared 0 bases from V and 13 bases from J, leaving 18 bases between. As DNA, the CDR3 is TGTGCCAGCAGCTTAGATCTAACCTCAGATTTGCATTTCTTT. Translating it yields CASSLDLTSDLHFF.

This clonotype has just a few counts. In DNA, the CDR3 is TGTGCCAGCAGTTTATATCCTAGCCGAGAGACCCAGTACTTC. Its protein is CASSLYPSRETQYF. The rearrangement uses TRBV28 and TRBJ2-5, with D maybe TRBD2 (5 bases). Per the germline V gene, CDR1 is MDHEN and CDR2 is SYDVKM. V shed 1 base and J shed 4 bases, with 10 bases lying between them. The CDR3 covers 14 residues.

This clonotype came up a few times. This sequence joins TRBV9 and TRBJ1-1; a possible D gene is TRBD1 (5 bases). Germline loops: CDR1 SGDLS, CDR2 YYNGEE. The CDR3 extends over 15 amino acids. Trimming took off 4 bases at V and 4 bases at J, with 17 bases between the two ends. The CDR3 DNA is TGTGCCAGCAGCACCGGGACCTCGGGGAGCACTGAAGCTTTCTTT. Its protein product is CASSTGTSGSTEAFF.

The CDR3 DNA is TGTGCCAGCTCGGGACTAGCGGGGCCGAGGAATGAGCAGTTCTTC. It translates to CASSGLAGPRNEQFF. The chain employs TRBV12-3 or TRBV12-4 and TRBJ2-1, with TRBD2 identical over 13 bases. The V segment lost 8 bases and the J segment 7 bases; nucleotides outside the gene matches: 8. The CDR3 has 15 amino acids.

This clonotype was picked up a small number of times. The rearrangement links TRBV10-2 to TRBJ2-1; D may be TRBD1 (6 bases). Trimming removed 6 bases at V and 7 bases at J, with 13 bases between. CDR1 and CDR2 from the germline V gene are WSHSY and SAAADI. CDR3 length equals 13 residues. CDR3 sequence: CASRLNRANEQFF. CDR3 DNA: TGCGCCAGCAGACTTAACAGGGCGAATGAGCAGTTCTTC.

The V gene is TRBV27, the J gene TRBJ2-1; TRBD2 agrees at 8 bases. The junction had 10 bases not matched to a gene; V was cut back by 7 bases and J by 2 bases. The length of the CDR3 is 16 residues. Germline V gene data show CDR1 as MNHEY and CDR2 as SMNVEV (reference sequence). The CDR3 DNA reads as TGTGCCAGCACCTACCTTAGCGGGACCCCCTACAATGAGCAGTTCTTC. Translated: CASTYLSGTPYNEQFF.

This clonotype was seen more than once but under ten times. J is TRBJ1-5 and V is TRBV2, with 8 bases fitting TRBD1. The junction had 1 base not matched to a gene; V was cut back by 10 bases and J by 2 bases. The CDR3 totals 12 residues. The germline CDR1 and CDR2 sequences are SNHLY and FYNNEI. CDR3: CATTGGNQPQHF. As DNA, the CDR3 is TGTGCCACGACAGGGGGCAATCAGCCCCAGCATTTT.

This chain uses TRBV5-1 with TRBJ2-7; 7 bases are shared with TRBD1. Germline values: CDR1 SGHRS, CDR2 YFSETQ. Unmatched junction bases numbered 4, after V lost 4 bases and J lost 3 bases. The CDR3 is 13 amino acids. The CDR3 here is CASSIWDSYEQYF. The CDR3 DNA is TGCGCCAGCAGCATCTGGGACAGCTACGAGCAGTACTTC.

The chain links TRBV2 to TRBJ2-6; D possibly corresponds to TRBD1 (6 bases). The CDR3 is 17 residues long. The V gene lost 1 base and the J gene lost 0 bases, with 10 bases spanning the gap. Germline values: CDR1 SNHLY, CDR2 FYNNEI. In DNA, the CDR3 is TGTGCCAGCAGTGAAGTAGGGGGAGCCTCTGGGGCCAACGTCCTGACTTTC. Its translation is CASSEVGGASGANVLTF.

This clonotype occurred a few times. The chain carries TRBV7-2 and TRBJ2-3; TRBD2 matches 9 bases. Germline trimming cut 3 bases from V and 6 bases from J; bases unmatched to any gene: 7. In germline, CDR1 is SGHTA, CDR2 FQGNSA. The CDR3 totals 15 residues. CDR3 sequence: CASSFRLAVGDTQYF. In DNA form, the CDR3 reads TGTGCCAGCAGCTTTCGACTAGCGGTAGGGGATACGCAGTATTTT. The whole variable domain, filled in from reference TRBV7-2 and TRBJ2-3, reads GAGVSQSPSNKVTEKGKDVELRCDPISGHTALYWYRQSLGQGLEFLIYFQGNSAPDKSGLPSDRFSAERTGGSVSTLTIQRTQQEDSAVYLCASSFRLAVGDTQYFGPGTRLTVL.

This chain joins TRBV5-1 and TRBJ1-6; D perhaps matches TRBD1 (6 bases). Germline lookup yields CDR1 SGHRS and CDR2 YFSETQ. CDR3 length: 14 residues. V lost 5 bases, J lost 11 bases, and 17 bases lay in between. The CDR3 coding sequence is TGCGCCAGCAGGGAGTGGGACACGGGCACACCCCTCCACTTT. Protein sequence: CASREWDTGTPLHF.

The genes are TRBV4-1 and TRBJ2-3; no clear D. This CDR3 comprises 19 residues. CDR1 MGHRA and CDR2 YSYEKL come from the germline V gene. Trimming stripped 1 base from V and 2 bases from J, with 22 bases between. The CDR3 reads CASSQGLTPPPTNTDTQYF. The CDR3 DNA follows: TGCGCCAGCAGCCAAGGTTTAACTCCTCCCCCGACAAACACAGATACGCAGTATTTT.

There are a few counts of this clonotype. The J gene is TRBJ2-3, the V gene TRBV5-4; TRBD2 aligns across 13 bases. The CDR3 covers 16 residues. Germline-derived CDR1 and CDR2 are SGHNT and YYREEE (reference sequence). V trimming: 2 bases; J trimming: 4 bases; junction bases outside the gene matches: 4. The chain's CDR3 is CASSFRTSGSSDTQYF. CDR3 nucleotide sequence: TGTGCCAGCAGCTTCCGGACTAGCGGGAGCTCAGATACGCAGTATTTT.

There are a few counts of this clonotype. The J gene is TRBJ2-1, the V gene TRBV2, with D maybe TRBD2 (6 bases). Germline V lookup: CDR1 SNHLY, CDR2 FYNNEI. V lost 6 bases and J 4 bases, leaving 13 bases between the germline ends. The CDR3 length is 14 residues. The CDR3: CASRASAGYNEQFF. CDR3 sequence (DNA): TGTGCCAGCAGAGCGTCCGCGGGGTACAATGAGCAGTTCTTC.

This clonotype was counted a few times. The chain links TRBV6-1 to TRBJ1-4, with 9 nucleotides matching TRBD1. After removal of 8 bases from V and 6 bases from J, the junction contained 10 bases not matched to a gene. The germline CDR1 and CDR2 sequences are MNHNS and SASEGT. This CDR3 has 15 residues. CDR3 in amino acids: CASARRQGDYEKLFF. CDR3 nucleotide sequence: TGTGCCAGCGCCCGTCGACAGGGGGATTATGAAAAACTGTTTTTT.

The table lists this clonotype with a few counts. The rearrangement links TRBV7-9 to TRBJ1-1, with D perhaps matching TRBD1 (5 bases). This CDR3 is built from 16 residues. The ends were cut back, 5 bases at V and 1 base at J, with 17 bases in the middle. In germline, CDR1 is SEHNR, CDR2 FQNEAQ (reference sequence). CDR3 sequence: CASSPESRGANTEAFF. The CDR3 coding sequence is TGTGCCAGCAGCCCAGAGAGCAGAGGGGCGAACACTGAAGCTTTCTTT.

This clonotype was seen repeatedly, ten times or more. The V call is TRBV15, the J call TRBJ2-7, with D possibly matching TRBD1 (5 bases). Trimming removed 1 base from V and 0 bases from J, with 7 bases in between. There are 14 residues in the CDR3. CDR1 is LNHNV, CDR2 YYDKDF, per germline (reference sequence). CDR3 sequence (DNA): TGTGCCACCAGCAGAGCTGGGGCCTCCTACGAGCAGTACTTC. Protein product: CATSRAGASYEQYF.

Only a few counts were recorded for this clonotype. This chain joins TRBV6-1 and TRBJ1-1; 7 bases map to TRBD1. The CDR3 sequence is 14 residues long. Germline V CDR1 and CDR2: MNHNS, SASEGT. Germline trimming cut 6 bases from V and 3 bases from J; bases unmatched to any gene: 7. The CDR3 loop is CASRIGGADTEAFF. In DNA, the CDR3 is TGTGCCAGCAGGATAGGGGGCGCGGACACTGAAGCTTTCTTT.

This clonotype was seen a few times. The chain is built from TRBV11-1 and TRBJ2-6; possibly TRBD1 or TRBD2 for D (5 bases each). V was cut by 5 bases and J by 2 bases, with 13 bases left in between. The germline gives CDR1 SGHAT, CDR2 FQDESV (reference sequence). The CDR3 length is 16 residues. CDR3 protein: CASSPYLGAGANVLTF. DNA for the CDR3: TGTGCCAGCAGCCCGTATCTGGGGGCTGGGGCCAACGTCCTGACTTTC.

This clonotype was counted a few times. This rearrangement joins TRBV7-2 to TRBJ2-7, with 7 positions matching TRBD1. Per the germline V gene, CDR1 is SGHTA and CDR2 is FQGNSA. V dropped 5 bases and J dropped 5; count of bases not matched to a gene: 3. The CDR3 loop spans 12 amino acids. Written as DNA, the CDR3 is TGTGCCAGCAGCCAACAGGGGAACGAGCAGTACTTC. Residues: CASSQQGNEQYF.

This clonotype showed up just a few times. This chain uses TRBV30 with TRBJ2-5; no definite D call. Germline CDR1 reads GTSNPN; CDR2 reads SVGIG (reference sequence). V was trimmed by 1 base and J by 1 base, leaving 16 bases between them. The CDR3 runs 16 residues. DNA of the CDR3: TGTGCCTGGAGTGACGGTATAGGACGGATCCAAGAGACCCAGTACTTC. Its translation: CAWSDGIGRIQETQYF.